These 10 T cell receptor beta chains share one sample of origin, sequenced in a study of blood T cells in healthy people across ages. Through a sample-barcoded 5' primer and a J-beta primer mix, a second PCR was run for roughly 6 to 11 cycles. MiXCR was run by TCRdb on the 5' RACE reads, yielding one entry per CDR3 protein. The data contain more than 750,000 distinct CDR3 sequences, roughly 29% of them singletons. These data were likewise used in another study, on T cells of mothers and their children.

What was sequenced was blood. These receptors were obtained from a woman aged 40 to 50 in good health.

The V and J genes are TRBV5-1 and TRBJ2-2; TRBD1 agrees at 8 bases. J lost 5 bases, V lost 4 bases, and 16 bases had no gene match. The CDR3 consists of 18 residues. CDR1 is SGHRS, CDR2 YFSETQ, per germline. This chain's CDR3 is CASSGLLALRGRTGELFF. CDR3 nucleotides: TGCGCCAGCAGCGGTCTTTTAGCCCTCAGGGGGCGGACCGGGGAGCTGTTTTTT.

Of note for this clonotype: A read error is possible here, since a much larger clone lies one base away. The V and J genes are TRBV9 and TRBJ1-1; 11 bases map to TRBD1. Trimming removed 10 bases from V and 11 bases from J; junction bases left unmatched: 19. The CDR3 runs 15 residues. The germline V gene encodes CDR1 SGDLS and CDR2 YYNGEE. CDR3 nucleotides: TGTGCCGGTTCCGGACAGGGGGCGACTATGGAGTACGCTTTCTTT. It translates to CAGSGQGATMEYAFF.

Concerning this clonotype itself: Possible read error: a much larger clone is one base away. The CDR3 sequence: CASSSSRWGENEQFF. Here the CDR3 DNA reads TGTGCCAGCAGCTCAAGCCGGTGGGGGGAAAATGAGCAGTTCTTC. V gene TRBV11-3 combines with J gene TRBJ2-1; D is perhaps TRBD2 (6 bases). V shed 4 bases and J shed 7 bases, with 17 bases lying between them. CDR1 is SGHNT and CDR2 is YENEEA in the germline V gene. This CDR3 has 15 amino acids. Drawing the rest from reference TRBV11-3 and TRBJ2-1, the complete variable domain is EAGVVQSPRYKIIEKKQPVAFWCNPISGHNTLYWYLQNLGQGPELLIRYENEEAVDDSQLPKDRFSAERLKGVDSTLKIQPAELGDSAVYLCASSSSRWGENEQFFGPGTRLTVL.

The rearrangement joins TRBV10-2 to TRBJ1-2; D remains unclear. The ends were cut back, 1 base at V and 4 bases at J, with 7 bases in the middle. There are 13 residues in the CDR3. Per the germline V gene, CDR1 is WSHSY and CDR2 is SAAADI. CDR3 protein: CASSEFSAYGYTF. The CDR3 DNA reads as TGCGCCAGCAGTGAGTTCTCAGCCTATGGCTACACCTTC.

This clonotype was seen a handful of times. This may arise from a read error, as a much more abundant clone is one base away. The rearrangement joins TRBV12-3 or TRBV12-4 to TRBJ1-2; D ambiguous. V lost 7 bases to trimming and J lost 10 bases, with 16 bases between them. This CDR3 spans 12 amino acids. The CDR3 protein is CASTSGPGDYTF. The CDR3 DNA reads as TGTGCCAGCACCTCTGGACCGGGAGACTACACCTTC.

V and J are TRBV28 and TRBJ1-5; the D gene is possibly TRBD1 (6 bases). V lost 4 bases, J lost 3 bases, and 13 bases lay in between. The CDR3 consists of 15 residues. CDR1 is MDHEN, CDR2 SYDVKM, per germline. The CDR3 sequence: CASSSGRGINQPQHF. CDR3 nucleotide sequence: TGTGCCAGCAGTTCCGGAAGGGGGATCAATCAGCCCCAGCATTTT.

The table lists this clonotype with a few counts. J is TRBJ1-4 and V is TRBV6-6; the match to TRBD1 covers 7 bases. V lost 5 bases to trimming and J lost 2 bases; unmatched junction nucleotides: 5. CDR1 is MNHNY and CDR2 is SVGAGI in the germline V gene (reference sequence). The length of the CDR3 is 15 residues. As DNA, the CDR3 is TGTGCCAGCAGTGACGCAGGGGGTACTAATGAAAAACTGTTTTTT. Protein: CASSDAGGTNEKLFF.

The J gene is TRBJ2-2, the V gene TRBV29-1; no firm D call. CDR3 length equals 11 residues. V was trimmed by 6 bases and J by 5 bases, leaving 7 bases between them. Germline V gene data show CDR1 as SQVTM and CDR2 as ANQGSEA. The CDR3 nucleotides read TGCAGCGTAGTAAAAACCGGGGAGCTGTTTTTT. This encodes CSVVKTGELFF.

The rearrangement uses TRBV20-1 and TRBJ1-5; 10 bases map to TRBD1. With V trimmed by 1 base and J by 5 bases, 8 bases remained unmatched. Germline CDR1 DFQATT, CDR2 SNEGSKA (reference sequence). This CDR3 is built from 16 residues. Here the CDR3 reads CSARARSGTGDQPQHF. In nucleotides, the CDR3 is TGCAGTGCTAGAGCCCGGTCTGGGACAGGGGATCAGCCCCAGCATTTT.

Concerning this clonotype itself: This may be a read error: a much more frequent sequence differs by one nucleotide. V usage is TRBV27 and J usage is TRBJ1-2, with TRBD1 matching over 8 bases. There are 14 residues in the CDR3. Germline V gene sequence: CDR1 MNHEY, CDR2 SMNVEV (reference sequence). Trimming at V came to 6 bases and at J to 6 bases, leaving 9 bases not matched to a gene. This CDR3 reads CASSQCQGAHGYTF. DNA of the CDR3: TGTGCCAGCAGCCAGTGCCAGGGGGCCCATGGCTACACCTTC.